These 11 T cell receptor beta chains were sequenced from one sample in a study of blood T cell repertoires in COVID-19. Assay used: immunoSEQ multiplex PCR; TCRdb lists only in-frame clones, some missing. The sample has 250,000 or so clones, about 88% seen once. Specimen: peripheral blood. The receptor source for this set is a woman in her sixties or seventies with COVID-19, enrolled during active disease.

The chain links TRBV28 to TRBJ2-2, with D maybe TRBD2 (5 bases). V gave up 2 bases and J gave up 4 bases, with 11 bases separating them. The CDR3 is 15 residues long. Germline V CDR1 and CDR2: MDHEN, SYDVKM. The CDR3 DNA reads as TGTGCCAGCAGTTTAGGAGGATTAGGCACCGGGGAGCTGTTTTTT. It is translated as CASSLGGLGTGELFF.

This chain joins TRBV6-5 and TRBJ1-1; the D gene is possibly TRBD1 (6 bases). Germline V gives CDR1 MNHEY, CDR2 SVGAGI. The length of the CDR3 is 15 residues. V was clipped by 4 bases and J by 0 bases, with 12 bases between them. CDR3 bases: TGTGCCAGCAGTTCCGGGACAACCGTGAACACTGAAGCTTTCTTT. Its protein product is CASSSGTTVNTEAFF.

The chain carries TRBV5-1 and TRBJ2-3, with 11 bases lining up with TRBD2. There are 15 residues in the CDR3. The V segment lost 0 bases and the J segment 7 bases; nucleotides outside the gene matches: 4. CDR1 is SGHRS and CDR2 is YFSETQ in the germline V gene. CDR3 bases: TGCGCCAGCAGCTTGGCGACTAGCGGGATTTATACGCAGTATTTT. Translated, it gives CASSLATSGIYTQYF.

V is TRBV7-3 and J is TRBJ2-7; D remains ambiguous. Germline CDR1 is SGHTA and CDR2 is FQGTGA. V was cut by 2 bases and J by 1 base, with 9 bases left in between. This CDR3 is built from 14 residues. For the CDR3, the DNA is TGTGCCAGCAGCTTAGTGGGCTTATCCTACGAGCAGTACTTC. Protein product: CASSLVGLSYEQYF.

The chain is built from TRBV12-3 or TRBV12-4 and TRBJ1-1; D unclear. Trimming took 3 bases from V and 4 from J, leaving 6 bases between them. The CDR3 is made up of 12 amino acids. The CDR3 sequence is CASSLVATEAFF. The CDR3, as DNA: TGTGCCAGCAGTTTGGTGGCCACTGAAGCTTTCTTT.

CDR3 sequence (DNA): TGTGCCAGCAGCGCCCTGGGACAGGAAAACTATGGCTACACCTTC. This gives the protein CASSALGQENYGYTF. This chain connects TRBV9 to TRBJ1-2; 8 bases line up with TRBD1. Germline loops: CDR1 SGDLS, CDR2 YYNGEE. The CDR3 totals 15 residues. Trimming cost V 3 bases and J 2 bases; bases outside gene matches: 6. Combining the CDR3 with reference TRBV9 and TRBJ1-2 gives the whole variable domain DSGVTQTPKHLITATGQRVTLRCSPRSGDLSVYWYQQSLDQGLQFLIQYYNGEERAKGNILERFSAQQFPDLHSELNLSSLELGDSALYFCASSALGQENYGYTFGSGTRLTVV.

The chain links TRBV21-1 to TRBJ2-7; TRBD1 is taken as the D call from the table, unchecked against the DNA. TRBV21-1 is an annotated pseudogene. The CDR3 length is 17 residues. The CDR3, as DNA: TGTGCCAGCAGCAAAGCGTGGACAGGGGGCCCTTCCTACGAGCAGTACTTC. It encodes CASSKAWTGGPSYEQYF.

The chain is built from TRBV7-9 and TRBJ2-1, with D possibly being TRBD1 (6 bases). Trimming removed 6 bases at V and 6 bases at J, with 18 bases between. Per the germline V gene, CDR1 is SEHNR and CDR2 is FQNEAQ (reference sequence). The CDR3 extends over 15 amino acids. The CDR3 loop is CASSRQTIGGNEQFF. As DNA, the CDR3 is TGTGCCAGCAGTCGACAGACAATAGGGGGCAATGAGCAGTTCTTC.

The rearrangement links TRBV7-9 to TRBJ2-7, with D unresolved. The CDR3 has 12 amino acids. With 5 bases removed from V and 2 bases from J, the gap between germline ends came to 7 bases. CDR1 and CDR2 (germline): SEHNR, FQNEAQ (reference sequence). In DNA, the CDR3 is TGTGCCAGCAGCCCTGTAGCCTACGAGCAGTACTTC. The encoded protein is CASSPVAYEQYF.

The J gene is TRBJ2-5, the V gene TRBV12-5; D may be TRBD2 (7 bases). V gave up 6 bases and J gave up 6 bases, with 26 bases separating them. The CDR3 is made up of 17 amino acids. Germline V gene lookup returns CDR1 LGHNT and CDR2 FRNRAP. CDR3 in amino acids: CASGPPPGGLGRKTQYF. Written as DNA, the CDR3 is TGTGCTAGTGGCCCCCCCCCGGGGGGCCTCGGTAGGAAGACCCAGTACTTC.

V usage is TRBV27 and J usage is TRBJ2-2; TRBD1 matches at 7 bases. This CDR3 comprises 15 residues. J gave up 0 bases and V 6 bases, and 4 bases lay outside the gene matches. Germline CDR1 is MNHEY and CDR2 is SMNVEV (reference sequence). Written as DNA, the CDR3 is TGTGCCAGCAGCCTCGGGACAGCGAACACCGGGGAGCTGTTTTTT. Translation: CASSLGTANTGELFF.